A single sample is the source of the 17 T cell receptor beta chains below, sequenced in a study of T cell repertoires in cytomegalovirus infection. TCRdb analysed the reads with MiXCR anew, one entry per CDR3 protein. The table shows over 90,000 distinct CDR3 sequences, with 16% occurring only once. What was sequenced was PBMCs. These receptors came from a human donor in good health (CMV status not recorded). Some clones in this sample may be carry-over from other donors' samples.

This chain uses TRBV28 with TRBJ1-4; the match to TRBD1 covers 10 bases. Looked up from germline, CDR1 is MDHEN and CDR2 is SYDVKM. With 6 bases clipped from V and 1 base from J, the junction kept 5 bases outside the gene matches. This CDR3 region has 16 residues. In nucleotides, the CDR3 is TGTGCCAGCAGCCGTGACAGGGGGCGAACTAATGAAAAACTGTTTTTT. As protein: CASSRDRGRTNEKLFF.

This clonotype was recorded a few times. The chain carries TRBV30 and TRBJ2-4, with TRBD2 as a possible D gene (5 bases). Trimming shortened V by 3 bases and J by 11 bases, and 17 bases separated the two germline ends. The CDR3 covers 13 residues. CDR1 and CDR2 (germline): GTSNPN, SVGIG (reference sequence). CDR3 coding DNA: TGTGCCTGGAGGGCCGGACGAGGGAGCCTTCAGTACTTC. Encoded protein: CAWRAGRGSLQYF.

The gene calls are TRBV20-1 and TRBJ2-4, with TRBD2 matching 10 bases. The CDR3 is made up of 18 amino acids. Looked up from germline, CDR1 is DFQATT and CDR2 is SNEGSKA (reference sequence). Trimming removed 3 bases from V and 0 bases from J; junction bases left unmatched: 11. The CDR3 region is CSARLSSGGTLAKNIQYF. DNA of the CDR3: TGCAGTGCTAGGTTGAGTAGCGGGGGGACCCTAGCCAAAAACATTCAGTACTTC.

The chain combines TRBV10-3 with TRBJ1-5, with 8 nucleotides matching TRBD1. Germline V CDR1 and CDR2: ENHRY, SYGVKD. This CDR3 spans 17 amino acids. V shed 5 bases and J 2 bases; nucleotides not matched to a gene: 11. Written as DNA, the CDR3 is TGTGCCATCAGTAAAACCCAGGGGGCCGACGGCAATCAGCCCCAGCATTTT. As protein: CAISKTQGADGNQPQHF.

This clonotype has just a few counts. CDR3 loop: CASSQTSGTYNEQFF. The CDR3 DNA is TGTGCCAGCAGCCAGACTAGCGGAACATACAATGAGCAGTTCTTC. The rearrangement uses TRBV4-2 and TRBJ2-1; TRBD2 matches 9 bases. Germline trimming cut 3 bases from V and 4 bases from J; bases unmatched to any gene: 4. The CDR3 consists of 15 residues. From germline, CDR1 is LGHNA and CDR2 YNFKEQ.

This clonotype was seen at least ten times. V gene TRBV11-2 combines with J gene TRBJ2-2, with D unresolved. Germline assignment: CDR1 SGHAT and CDR2 FQNNGV. The CDR3 consists of 14 residues. The ends were cut back, 7 bases at V and 2 bases at J, with 11 bases in the middle. For the CDR3, the DNA is TGTGCCAGCAACAGAGGCCTTAACACCGGGGAGCTGTTTTTT. It specifies CASNRGLNTGELFF.

Remarks on this clonotype: Just one base apart from a much larger clone, this may be a read error. V usage is TRBV7-9 and J usage is TRBJ2-7; D unclear. The CDR3 is 14 amino acids. Germline V gene lookup returns CDR1 SEHNR and CDR2 FQNEAQ (reference sequence). The CDR3 sequence is CASSPAGGYYERYF. As DNA, the CDR3 is TGTGCCAGCAGCCCGGCCGGCGGTTATTACGAGCGGTACTTC.

Of note for this clonotype: An end of the junction differs from the germline gene, which may be a read error. This chain joins TRBV6-1 and TRBJ2-7; a weak D match, TRBD1 (6 bases). The length of the CDR3 is 14 residues. Per germline, CDR1 MNHNS and CDR2 SASEGT. In DNA, the CDR3 is TGTGCCAGCACCCCAGGGGATTCATTCTACGTGCAGTACTTC. Amino acid sequence: CASTPGDSFYVQYF.

At least ten counts were recorded for this clonotype. V and J are TRBV7-2 and TRBJ1-5, with 10 positions matching TRBD1. Germline CDR1 reads SGHTA; CDR2 reads FQGNSA. Trimming removed 5 bases from V and 3 bases from J; junction bases left unmatched: 4. The CDR3 sequence is 15 residues long. As DNA, the CDR3 is TGTGCCAGCAGCGCGGGACAGGGGAACAATCAGCCCCAGCATTTT. It encodes CASSAGQGNNQPQHF.

The CDR3 loop reads CASSVGDRTLEPQHF. The CDR3 region has the DNA TGTGCCAGCAGCGTAGGAGACAGGACTTTGGAGCCCCAGCATTTT. The chain recombines TRBV9 with TRBJ1-5; the D gene is possibly TRBD1 (6 bases). V was clipped by 0 bases and J by 8 bases, with 15 bases between them. Germline V gene sequence: CDR1 SGDLS, CDR2 YYNGEE. The CDR3 is made up of 15 amino acids.

This chain joins TRBV15 and TRBJ1-1; no firm D call. The CDR3 totals 19 residues. The germline V and J ends were trimmed by 1 base and 7 bases, with 28 bases remaining between them. Germline V gene data show CDR1 as LNHNV and CDR2 as YYDKDF (reference sequence). CDR3 nucleotides: TGTGCCACCAGCAGAGCACTGTACTTGGCCTCTACAAGGCGAGATGAAGCTTTCTTT. This codes for CATSRALYLASTRRDEAFF.

There are a few counts of this clonotype. V is TRBV2 and J is TRBJ2-1; no clear D gene. Germline assignment: CDR1 SNHLY and CDR2 FYNNEI. V was pared by 0 bases and J by 10 bases, with 7 bases between. The length of the CDR3 is 12 residues. The CDR3 nucleotides are TGTGCCAGCAGTGAAGCGGGAAAGGAGCAGTTCTTC. Translating it yields CASSEAGKEQFF.

The chain combines TRBV2 with TRBJ1-1; 7 nucleotides match TRBD1. J lost 1 base, V lost 3 bases, and 2 bases had no gene match. This CDR3 has 14 residues. Germline CDR1 is SNHLY and CDR2 is FYNNEI. CDR3 region: CASSEQGGNTEAFF. The DNA for the CDR3 is TGTGCCAGCAGTGAGCAGGGGGGGAACACTGAAGCTTTCTTT.

This clonotype has ten or more counts. The chain uses TRBV12-5 and TRBJ2-3, with 10 bases fitting TRBD2. With V trimmed by 5 bases and J by 2 bases, 1 base remained unmatched. The germline V gene encodes CDR1 LGHNT and CDR2 FRNRAP. The CDR3 runs to 14 residues. The CDR3 is CASGLAGVTDTQYF. The CDR3 nucleotides are TGTGCTAGTGGTCTAGCGGGGGTCACAGATACGCAGTATTTT.

This clonotype appeared a few times. The chain employs TRBV19 and TRBJ2-6, with D hard to call. Trimming pared 3 bases from V and 0 bases from J, leaving 3 bases between. The CDR3 totals 14 residues. Per germline, CDR1 LNHDA and CDR2 SQIVND (reference sequence). The CDR3 nucleotides are TGTGCCAGTAGTATGGCCTCTGGGGCCAACGTCCTGACTTTC. This codes for CASSMASGANVLTF. Together with reference TRBV19 and TRBJ2-6, the CDR3 gives the full variable domain: DGGITQSPKYLFRKEGQNVTLSCEQNLNHDAMYWYRQDPGQGLRLIYYSQIVNDFQKGDIAEGYSVSREKKESFPLTVTSAQKNPTAFYLCASSMASGANVLTFGAGSRLTVL.

As for this clonotype: A read error is likely, as this CDR3 ends without the conserved phenylalanine or tryptophan. The chain has TRBV20-1 and TRBJ2-5, with 7 bases identical to TRBD1. Unmatched junction bases numbered 6, after V lost 5 bases and J lost 3 bases. The CDR3 spans 13 residues. Germline CDR1 DFQATT, CDR2 SNEGSKA (reference sequence). CDR3 nucleotide sequence: TGCAGTGCTGGACCGGGACAGAAAGAGACCCAGTACCTC. Encoded protein: CSAGPGQKETQYL.

This clonotype appeared many times. The chain recombines TRBV7-3 with TRBJ1-1, with D hard to call. The CDR3 contains 13 residues. Germline V gene lookup returns CDR1 SGHTA and CDR2 FQGTGA. Trimming stripped 3 bases from V and 1 base from J, with 6 bases between. The CDR3 is CASSFRENTEAFF. The CDR3 DNA reads TGTGCCAGCAGCTTTCGGGAGAACACTGAAGCTTTCTTT.